This T cell receptor beta chain was identified during a study of shared T cell receptors in the human thymus. Trimming left V 6 bases short and J 0 bases short, with 4 bases between. This CDR3 has 12 residues. Germline assignment: CDR1 SNHLY and CDR2 FYNNEI. Sequencing used immunoSEQ multiplex PCR; TCRdb keeps in-frame clones, though not all of them. The sample consists of about 380,000 clones, approximately 95% of them appearing once. The sample comprised thymocytes. The chain has TRBV2 and TRBJ2-3; D is ambiguous. The clonotype originates from a human donor. CDR3 in amino acids: CASRSSTDTQYF. The DNA of the CDR3 is TGTGCCAGCAGGTCTAGCACAGATACGCAGTATTTT.